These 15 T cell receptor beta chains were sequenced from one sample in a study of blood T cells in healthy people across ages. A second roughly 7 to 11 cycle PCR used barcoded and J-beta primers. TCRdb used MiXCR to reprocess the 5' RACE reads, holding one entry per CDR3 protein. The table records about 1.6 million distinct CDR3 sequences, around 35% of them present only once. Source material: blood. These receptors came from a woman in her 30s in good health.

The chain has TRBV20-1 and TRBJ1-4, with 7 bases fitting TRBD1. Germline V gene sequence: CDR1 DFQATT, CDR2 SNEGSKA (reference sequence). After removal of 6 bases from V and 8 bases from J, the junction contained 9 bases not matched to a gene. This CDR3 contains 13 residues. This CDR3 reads CSAHTGASEKLFF. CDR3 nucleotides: TGCAGTGCCCATACAGGGGCGTCCGAAAAACTGTTTTTT.

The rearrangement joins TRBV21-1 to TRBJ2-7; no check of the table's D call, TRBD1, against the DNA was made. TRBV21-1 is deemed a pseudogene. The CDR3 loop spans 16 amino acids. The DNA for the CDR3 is TGTGCCAGCAGCAAAGATCCGGTCCCCAATTGGGACGAGCAGTACTTC. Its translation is CASSKDPVPNWDEQYF.

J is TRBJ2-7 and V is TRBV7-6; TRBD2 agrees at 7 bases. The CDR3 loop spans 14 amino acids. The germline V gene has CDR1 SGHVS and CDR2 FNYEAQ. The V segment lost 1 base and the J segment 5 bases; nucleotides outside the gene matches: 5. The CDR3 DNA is TGTGCCAGCAGCTTAGGCGGGGGTTACGACGAGCAGTACTTC. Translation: CASSLGGGYDEQYF.

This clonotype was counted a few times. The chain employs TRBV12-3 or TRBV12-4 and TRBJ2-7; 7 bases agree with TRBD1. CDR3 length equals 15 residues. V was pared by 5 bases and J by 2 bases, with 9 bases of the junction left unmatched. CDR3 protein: CASSGRDRRTYEQYF. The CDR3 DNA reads TGTGCCAGCAGTGGCCGGGACAGAAGGACCTACGAGCAGTACTTC.

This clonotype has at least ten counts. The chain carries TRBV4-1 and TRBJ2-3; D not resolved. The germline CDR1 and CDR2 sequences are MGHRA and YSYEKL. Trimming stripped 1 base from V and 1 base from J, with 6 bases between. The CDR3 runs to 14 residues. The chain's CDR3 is CASSQGVGTDTQYF. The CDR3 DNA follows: TGCGCCAGCAGCCAAGGGGTGGGCACAGATACGCAGTATTTT.

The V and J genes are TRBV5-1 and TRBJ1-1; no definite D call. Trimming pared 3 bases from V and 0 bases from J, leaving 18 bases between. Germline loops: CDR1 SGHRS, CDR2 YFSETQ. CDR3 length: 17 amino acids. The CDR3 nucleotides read TGCGCCAGCAGCTCGCGTCGGTCCGGGATCCTGAACACTGAAGCTTTCTTT. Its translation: CASSSRRSGILNTEAFF.

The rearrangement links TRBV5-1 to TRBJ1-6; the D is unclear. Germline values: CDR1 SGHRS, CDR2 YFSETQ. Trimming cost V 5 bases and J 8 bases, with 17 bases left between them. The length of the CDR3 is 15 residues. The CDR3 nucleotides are TGCGCCAGCAGGCCGACACCGACGAGTGATTCACCCCTCCACTTT. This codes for CASRPTPTSDSPLHF.

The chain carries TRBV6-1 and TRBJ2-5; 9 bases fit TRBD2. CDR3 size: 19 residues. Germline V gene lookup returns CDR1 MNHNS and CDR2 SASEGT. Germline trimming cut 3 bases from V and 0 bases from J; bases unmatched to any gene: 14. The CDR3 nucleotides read TGTGCCAGCAGTGAGCCTCTTATGGGACTAGCCCTCAACCAAGAGACCCAGTACTTC. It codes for CASSEPLMGLALNQETQYF.

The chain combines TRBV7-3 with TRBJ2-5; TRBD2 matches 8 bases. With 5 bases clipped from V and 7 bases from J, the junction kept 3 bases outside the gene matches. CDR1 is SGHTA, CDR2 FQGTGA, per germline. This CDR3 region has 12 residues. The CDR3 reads CASSRGGGTQYF. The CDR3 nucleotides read TGTGCCAGCAGCCGGGGGGGTGGGACCCAGTACTTC.

As DNA, the CDR3 is TGCGCCAGCAGCCAACCCCGGAAGGGGACTAATGAAAAACTGTTTTTT. It translates to CASSQPRKGTNEKLFF. The V and J genes are TRBV4-1 and TRBJ1-4, with D tentatively TRBD1 (5 bases). Trimming stripped 2 bases from V and 2 bases from J, with 12 bases between. CDR1 is MGHRA and CDR2 is YSYEKL in the germline V gene. The CDR3 consists of 16 residues.

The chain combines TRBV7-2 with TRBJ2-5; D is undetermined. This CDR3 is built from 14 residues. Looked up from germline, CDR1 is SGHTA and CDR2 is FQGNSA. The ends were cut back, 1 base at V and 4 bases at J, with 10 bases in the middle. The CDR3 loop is CASSLEPGRETQYF. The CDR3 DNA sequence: TGTGCCAGCAGCTTAGAGCCAGGCAGAGAGACCCAGTACTTC. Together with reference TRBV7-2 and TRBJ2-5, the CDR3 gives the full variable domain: GAGVSQSPSNKVTEKGKDVELRCDPISGHTALYWYRQSLGQGLEFLIYFQGNSAPDKSGLPSDRFSAERTGGSVSTLTIQRTQQEDSAVYLCASSLEPGRETQYFGPGTRLLVL.

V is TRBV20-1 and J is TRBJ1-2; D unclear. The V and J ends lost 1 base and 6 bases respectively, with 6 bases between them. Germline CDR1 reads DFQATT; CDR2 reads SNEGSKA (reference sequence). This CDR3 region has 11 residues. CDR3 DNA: TGCAGTGCTAGAGGCCCCCATGGCTACACCTTC. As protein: CSARGPHGYTF.

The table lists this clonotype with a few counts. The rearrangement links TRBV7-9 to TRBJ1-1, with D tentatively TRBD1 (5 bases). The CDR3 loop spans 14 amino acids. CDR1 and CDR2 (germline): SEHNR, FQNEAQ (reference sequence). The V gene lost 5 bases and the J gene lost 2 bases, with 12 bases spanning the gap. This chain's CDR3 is CASSMGQLNTEAFF. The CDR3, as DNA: TGTGCCAGCAGCATGGGGCAGCTAAACACTGAAGCTTTCTTT.

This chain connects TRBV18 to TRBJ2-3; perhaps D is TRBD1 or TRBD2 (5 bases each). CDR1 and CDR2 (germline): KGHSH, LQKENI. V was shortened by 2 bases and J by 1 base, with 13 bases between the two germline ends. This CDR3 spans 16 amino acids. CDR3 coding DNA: TGTGCCAGCTCACCAGGCACCGGGGCAGGCACAGATACGCAGTATTTT. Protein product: CASSPGTGAGTDTQYF. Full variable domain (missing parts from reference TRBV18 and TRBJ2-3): NAGVMQNPRHLVRRRGQEARLRCSPMKGHSHVYWYRQLPEEGLKFMVYLQKENIIDESGMPKERFSAEFPKEGPSILRIQQVVRGDSAAYFCASSPGTGAGTDTQYFGPGTRLTVL.

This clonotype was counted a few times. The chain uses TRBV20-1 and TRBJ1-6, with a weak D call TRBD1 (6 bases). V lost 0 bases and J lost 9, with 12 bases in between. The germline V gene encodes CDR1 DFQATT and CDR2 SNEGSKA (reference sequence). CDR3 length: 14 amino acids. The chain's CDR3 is CSAREQGRGSPLHF. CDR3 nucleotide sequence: TGCAGTGCTAGAGAACAGGGCCGGGGTTCACCCCTCCACTTT.